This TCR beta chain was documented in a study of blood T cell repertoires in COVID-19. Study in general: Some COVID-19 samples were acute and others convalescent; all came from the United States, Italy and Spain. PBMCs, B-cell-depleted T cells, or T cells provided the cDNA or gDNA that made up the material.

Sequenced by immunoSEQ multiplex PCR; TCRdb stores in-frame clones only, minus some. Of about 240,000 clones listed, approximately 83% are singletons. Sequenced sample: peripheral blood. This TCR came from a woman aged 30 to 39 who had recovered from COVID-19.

CDR3 sequence: CASSRSGGTGLDEQFF. The CDR3 nucleotides read TGCGCCAGCAGCCGTTCGGGGGGGACAGGGCTCGATGAGCAGTTCTTC. This chain uses TRBV4-1 with TRBJ2-1; D perhaps matches TRBD1 (9 bases). This CDR3 spans 16 amino acids. Deletions cut 4 bases from V and 8 bases from J, with 21 bases between. Germline CDR1 is MGHRA and CDR2 is YSYEKL.